A selection of T cell receptor beta chains follows, all from one sample in a study of blood T cell repertoires in COVID-19. Data came from immunoSEQ multiplex PCR; TCRdb stores just in-frame clones and leaves some out. Among 70,000 or so clones listed, around 85% were seen once. The sequencing sample was made of peripheral blood. The source is a woman older than 75 with active or convalescent COVID-19. CDR3s include the opening cysteine and the closing phenylalanine or tryptophan. The order of the fields is V gene, clone size, J gene, D gene, CDR3 protein, CDR3 DNA. The D gene is left open where the match is weak. Expanded clones are given a class, and other clones once, few, many or no size at all.

>TRBV4-3|few|TRBJ1-2|NA
CASSQDSGTMSFYGYTF
TGCGCCAGCAGCCAAGATTCCGGGACAATGTCCTTCTATGGCTACACCTTC
>TRBV12-3/TRBV12-4|NA|TRBJ1-2|NA
CASSSSPYGYTF
TGTGCCAGCAGCTCTAGCCCCTATGGCTACACCTTC
>TRBV6-5|NA|TRBJ2-1|NA
CASSFEGEGGNEQFF
TGTGCCAGCAGTTTCGAGGGGGAGGGGGGGAATGAGCAGTTCTTC
>TRBV5-8|NA|TRBJ2-1|TRBD1
CASSKGQGNRDEQFF
TGTGCCAGCAGCAAAGGACAGGGTAATAGGGATGAGCAGTTCTTC
>TRBV6-6|once|TRBJ1-1|NA
CASSHPANRQFTEAFF
TGTGCCAGCAGTCACCCGGCTAATAGACAGTTCACTGAAGCTTTCTTT
>TRBV30|NA|TRBJ1-1|NA
CAWSPDEGGNTEAFF
TGTGCCTGGAGTCCCGACGAGGGAGGGAACACTGAAGCTTTCTTT
>TRBV9|NA|TRBJ1-2|TRBD1
CASSVSGQGNPSGYGYTF
TGTGCCAGCAGCGTTTCAGGACAGGGGAACCCCTCAGGCTATGGCTACACCTTC
>TRBV7-9|NA|TRBJ1-6|NA
CASSPGGNDSPLHF
TGTGCCAGCAGCCCGGGGGGTAACGATTCACCCCTCCACTTT
>TRBV28|NA|TRBJ1-2|NA
CASSETVNYGYTF
TGTGCCAGCAGTGAGACAGTGAACTATGGCTACACCTTC
>TRBV5-4|NA|TRBJ1-4|TRBD1
CASSLAGGEKLFF
TGTGCCAGCAGCTTGGCAGGGGGTGAAAAACTGTTTTTT
>TRBV19|NA|TRBJ1-1|TRBD1
CASSTLGTATEAFF
TGTGCCAGTAGTACCCTCGGGACAGCCACTGAAGCTTTCTTT
>TRBV7-2|NA|TRBJ1-2|NA
CASSYTTGNYGYTF
TGTGCCAGCAGCTATACCACGGGAAACTATGGCTACACCTTC
>TRBV3-1/TRBV3-2|NA|TRBJ2-2|TRBD1
CASAGGRGWNTGELFF
TGTGCCAGCGCAGGGGGTAGGGGTTGGAACACCGGGGAGCTGTTTTTT
>TRBV7-9|few|TRBJ1-5|NA
CASSLVGRGRNQPQHF
TGTGCCAGCAGCTTAGTAGGGAGAGGGCGCAATCAGCCCCAGCATTTT
>TRBV12-3/TRBV12-4|once|TRBJ1-1|NA
CASKVDLNTEAFF
TGTGCCAGCAAAGTGGACTTGAACACTGAAGCTTTCTTT
>TRBV10-1|NA|TRBJ2-3|TRBD2
CASSETITSGGTDTQYF
TGCGCCAGCAGTGAGACAATAACTAGCGGGGGCACAGATACGCAGTATTTT
>TRBV12-3/TRBV12-4|NA|TRBJ1-1|NA
CASSYSSGAFF
TGTGCCAGCAGTTATAGTTCTGGAGCTTTCTTT
>TRBV4-1|NA|TRBJ2-1|TRBD1
CASSQVPGGNEQFF
TGCGCCAGCAGCCAAGTTCCAGGGGGCAATGAGCAGTTCTTC
>TRBV10-3|NA|TRBJ2-1|NA
CAISESAVDYNEQFF
TGTGCCATCAGTGAGTCGGCGGTTGATTACAATGAGCAGTTCTTC
>TRBV5-4|NA|TRBJ2-3|TRBD1
CASSVRQGSTDTQYF
TGTGCCAGCAGCGTCAGACAGGGCAGCACAGATACGCAGTATTTT
>TRBV20-1|NA|TRBJ2-3|NA
CSASTDTQYF
TGCAGTGCCTCTACAGATACGCAGTATTTT
>TRBV7-9|NA|TRBJ1-2|TRBD1
CASSSEQGAYTF
TGTGCCAGCAGCTCAGAACAGGGGGCCTACACCTTC
>TRBV9|NA|TRBJ1-5|TRBD1
CASSVGTGDGTGPQHF
TGTGCCAGCAGCGTCGGGACAGGGGACGGTACGGGGCCCCAGCATTTT
>TRBV5-6|NA|TRBJ2-2|NA
CASSQSSRGPGELFF
TGTGCCAGCAGCCAGTCAAGTCGTGGGCCCGGGGAGCTGTTTTTT
>TRBV7-2|NA|TRBJ1-4|NA
CASSNRVWNEKLFF
TGTGCCAGCAGTAACAGGGTTTGGAATGAAAAACTGTTTTTT
>TRBV21-1|NA|TRBJ1-5|NA
CASGGCYIRGLYGQPQHF
TGTGCCAGCGGCGGCTGCTATATCAGGGGGCTTTATGGTCAGCCCCAGCATTTT
>TRBV11-2|NA|TRBJ1-1|NA
CASSQRSASNEAFF
TGTGCCAGCAGCCAACGCAGCGCTTCCAATGAAGCTTTCTTT
>TRBV9|NA|TRBJ2-5|NA
CASSVRTQETQYF
TGTGCCAGCAGCGTAAGGACACAAGAGACCCAGTACTTC
>TRBV7-9|once|TRBJ1-2|NA
CASSLALAVNGYTF
TGTGCCAGCAGCTTAGCGTTGGCAGTTAATGGCTACACCTTC
>TRBV7-2|NA|TRBJ1-2|NA
CASSFLPQDNYGYTF
TGTGCCAGCAGCTTCCTCCCCCAGGATAACTATGGCTACACCTTC
>TRBV9|once|TRBJ2-3|TRBD2
CASSPDFDSGGASDTQYF
TGTGCCAGCAGCCCCGACTTCGATAGCGGGGGGGCCTCAGATACGCAGTATTTT
>TRBV10-3|NA|TRBJ2-3|NA
CALAVDRSTDTQYF
TGTGCCCTAGCCGTTGACCGTAGCACAGATACGCAGTATTTT
>TRBV6-2/TRBV6-3|NA|TRBJ2-7|NA
CASSTRDNSYEQYF
TGTGCCAGCAGTACCCGGGACAATTCCTACGAGCAGTACTTC
>TRBV12-3/TRBV12-4|NA|TRBJ1-2|NA
CASRPGQVYGYTF
TGTGCCAGCAGACCGGGACAAGTCTATGGCTACACCTTC
>TRBV6-5|NA|TRBJ1-4|TRBD1
CASSRDRGGHEKLFF
TGTGCCAGCAGTAGAGACAGGGGAGGACATGAAAAACTGTTTTTT
>TRBV4-1|NA|TRBJ2-7|TRBD2
CASSQTLSGGSYEQYF
TGCGCCAGCAGCCAAACGCTCTCGGGAGGGTCCTACGAGCAGTACTTC
>TRBV6-6|few|TRBJ1-1|NA
CASSYEFSEAFF
TGTGCCAGCAGTTACGAGTTCTCTGAAGCTTTCTTT
>TRBV10-1|NA|TRBJ2-7|TRBD2
CASSESGRENEQYF
TGCGCCAGCAGTGAGTCTGGGCGGGAGAACGAGCAGTACTTC
>TRBV18|NA|TRBJ1-1|NA
CASSPGGRDTEAFF
TGTGCCAGCTCACCAGGGGGCAGGGACACTGAAGCTTTCTTT
>TRBV9|NA|TRBJ1-1|NA
CASSVDKSTEAFF
TGTGCCAGCAGCGTCGACAAGTCCACTGAAGCTTTCTTT
>TRBV15|NA|TRBJ2-7|NA
CATSRDLTAFRYF
TGTGCCACCAGCAGAGATTTGACAGCGTTTCGGTACTTC
>TRBV13|NA|TRBJ1-2|TRBD1
CASSRQGFNGYTF
TGTGCCAGCTCCAGACAGGGCTTTAATGGCTACACCTTC
>TRBV10-3|NA|TRBJ1-5|TRBD1
CAIRRGLDQPQHF
TGTGCCATCAGAAGGGGGCTCGATCAGCCCCAGCATTTT
>TRBV12-3/TRBV12-4|once|TRBJ1-2|TRBD1
CASITDRVFGYTF
TGTGCCAGCATAACCGACAGGGTCTTCGGCTACACCTTC
>TRBV6-1|NA|TRBJ2-7|NA
CASSETWEINYEQYF
TGTGCCAGCAGTGAAACCTGGGAGATAAACTACGAGCAGTACTTC